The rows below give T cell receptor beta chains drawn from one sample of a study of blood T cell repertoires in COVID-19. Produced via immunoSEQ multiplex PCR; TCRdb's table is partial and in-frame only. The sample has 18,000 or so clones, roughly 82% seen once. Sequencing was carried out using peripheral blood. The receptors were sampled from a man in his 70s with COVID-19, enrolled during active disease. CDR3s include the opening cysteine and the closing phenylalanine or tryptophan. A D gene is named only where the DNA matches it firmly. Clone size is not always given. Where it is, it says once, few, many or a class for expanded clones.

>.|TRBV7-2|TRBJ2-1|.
TGTGCCAGCAGCACCCGCCGGGTCAGGGGATTAAGGAATGAGCAGTTCTTC
CASSTRRVRGLRNEQFF
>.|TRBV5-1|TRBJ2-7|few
TGCGCCAGCAGCTTGGGAAACACAGGGAACTACGAGCAGTACTTC
CASSLGNTGNYEQYF
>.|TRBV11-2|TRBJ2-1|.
TGTGCCAGCAGCTTAACAGGGTTGGACTATGAGCAGTTCTTC
CASSLTGLDYEQFF
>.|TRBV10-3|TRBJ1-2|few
TGTGCCATCAGTTTAACAGGGAGCGACTATGGCTACACCTTC
CAISLTGSDYGYTF
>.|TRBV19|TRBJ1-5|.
TGTGCCAGTAGTGGGAGGGGACCTCAGCCCCAGCATTTT
CASSGRGPQPQHF
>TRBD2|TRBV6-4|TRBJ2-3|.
TGTGCCAGCAGTGAAATAGCGGGGGGTCGTGCAGATACGCAGTATTTT
CASSEIAGGRADTQYF
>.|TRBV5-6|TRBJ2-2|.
TGTGCCAGCAGCTTACCGGGACAGAACACCGGGGAGCTGTTTTTT
CASSLPGQNTGELFF
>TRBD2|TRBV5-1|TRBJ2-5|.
TGCGCCAGCAGCATAGGGACTAGCGGGGGCGGGGAGACCCAGTACTTC
CASSIGTSGGGETQYF
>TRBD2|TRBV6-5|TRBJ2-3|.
TGTGCCAGCAGCCAGACTAGCGGTATCCCAGATACGCAGTATTTT
CASSQTSGIPDTQYF
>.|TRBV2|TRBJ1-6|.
TGTGCCAGCAGTGAACTCCTCAGGTTCGAGAATAATTCACCCCTCCACTTT
CASSELLRFENNSPLHF
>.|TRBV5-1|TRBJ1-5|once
TGCGCCAGCAGCTTGGGGGAGGGAGGTCAGCCCCAGCATTTT
CASSLGEGGQPQHF
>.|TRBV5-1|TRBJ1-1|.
TGCGCCAGCTCAAGTATGGGGGGGAACACTGAAGCTTTCTTT
CASSSMGGNTEAFF
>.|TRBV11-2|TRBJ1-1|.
TGTGCCAGCAGCTTAGCTGGGCAGACTGAAGCTTTCTTT
CASSLAGQTEAFF
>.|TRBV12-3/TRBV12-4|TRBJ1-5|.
TGTGCCAGCAGTTTATCTCCTCCGGCCCGAGGGTATTTT
CASSLSPPARGYF
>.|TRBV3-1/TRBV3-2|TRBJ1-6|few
TGTGCCAGCCGTCCCGGGACTTATAATTCACCCCTCCACTTT
CASRPGTYNSPLHF
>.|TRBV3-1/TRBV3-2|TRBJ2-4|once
TGTGCCAGCAGCCAAGATCCGGCGGGCCTAGCCAAAAACATTCAGTACTTC
CASSQDPAGLAKNIQYF
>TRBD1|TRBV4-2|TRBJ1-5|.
TGTGCCAGCAGCCCCTCCGGGACAGGGGCTACAGGCAATCAGCCCCAGCATTTT
CASSPSGTGATGNQPQHF
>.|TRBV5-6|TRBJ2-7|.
TGTGCCAGCAGCACGGACACCACCTACGAGCAGTACTTC
CASSTDTTYEQYF
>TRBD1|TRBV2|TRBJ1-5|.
TGTGCCAGCAACAGGGGGTCGGATAGCAATCAGCCCCAGCATTTT
CASNRGSDSNQPQHF
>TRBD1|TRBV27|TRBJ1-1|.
TGTGCCAGCAGTTTATCGGGGGGACAGGGGGCTTTCTTT
CASSLSGGQGAFF
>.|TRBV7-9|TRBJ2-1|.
TGTGCCAGCAGCTTAGTGGGGAGCTCCTACAATGAGCAGTTCTTC
CASSLVGSSYNEQFF
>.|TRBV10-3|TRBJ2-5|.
TGTGCCATCTCGAGACAGGCGGATTTGCAACAAGAGACCCAGTACTTC
CAISRQADLQQETQYF
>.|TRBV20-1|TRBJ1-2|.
TGCAGTGCTAGTCTGTCAGACTATGGCTACACCTTC
CSASLSDYGYTF
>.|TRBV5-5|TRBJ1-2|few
TGTGCCAGCAGCCACCGCGAGGGCTCTGGCTACACCTTC
CASSHREGSGYTF
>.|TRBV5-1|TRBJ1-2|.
TGCGCCAGCAGCCCGGTGAAGGGCGGGAACGGCTACACCTTC
CASSPVKGGNGYTF
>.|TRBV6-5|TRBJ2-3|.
TGTGCCAGCAGTTACTCGAACAGGGGACTTACAGATACGCAGTATTTT
CASSYSNRGLTDTQYF
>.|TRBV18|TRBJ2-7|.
TGTGCCAGCTCACCACTAGTAGGGGATGCCTACGAGCAGTACTTC
CASSPLVGDAYEQYF
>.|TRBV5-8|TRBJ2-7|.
TGTGCCAGCGAGGTGGTCTTCGAGCAGTACTTC
CASEVVFEQYF
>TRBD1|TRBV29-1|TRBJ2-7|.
TGCAGCGTTGCCCTCCGGGACAGGGCGACCTACGAGCAGTACTTC
CSVALRDRATYEQYF
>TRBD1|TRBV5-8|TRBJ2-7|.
TGTGCCAGCAGCTTGCAGGATCGGGGACAGGCGGACGGCTCCTACGAGCAGTACTTC
CASSLQDRGQADGSYEQYF
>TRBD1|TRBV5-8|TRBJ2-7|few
TGTGCCACTCCACCGGGACAGGGGGCGATCGAGCAGTACTTC
CATPPGQGAIEQYF
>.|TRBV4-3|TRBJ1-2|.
TGCGCCAGCAGCCGAGCCGTTGATCATGGCTACACCTTC
CASSRAVDHGYTF
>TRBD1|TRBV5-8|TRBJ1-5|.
TGTGCCAGCAACAGGGGGGTGGTTTCGGATCAGCCCCAGCATTTT
CASNRGVVSDQPQHF
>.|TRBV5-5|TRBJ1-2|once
TGTGCCAGCAGCTCAGCGGACGGTGGGTATGGCTACACCTTC
CASSSADGGYGYTF
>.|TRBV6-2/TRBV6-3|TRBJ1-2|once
TGTGCCAGCAGTTATGAGGAGCGCTATGGCTACACCTTC
CASSYEERYGYTF
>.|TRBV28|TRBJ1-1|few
TGTGCCAGCAGTTTAGGGGGAGGGGAGGCTTTCTTT
CASSLGGGEAFF
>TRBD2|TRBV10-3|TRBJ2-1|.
TGTGCCATCAGTGAACGGACTAGCGGGAGCTACAATGAGCAGTTCTTC
CAISERTSGSYNEQFF
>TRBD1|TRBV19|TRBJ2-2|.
TGTGCCAGTAGTGTGACAGGGGGCTGGAACACCGGGGAGCTGTTTTTT
CASSVTGGWNTGELFF